The present T cell receptor (beta chain) was sequenced within a study of pediatric ulcerative colitis. The study's findings and limits: Clonal expansions reduced rectal repertoire diversity in acute severe colitis.

The rectum was sampled with one to two pinch biopsies at colonoscopy. In the case of this clone: Antigen unknown.

CDR3 size: 17 residues. Germline-derived CDR1 and CDR2 are KGHSH and LQKENI. The V and J ends lost 1 base and 7 bases respectively, with 19 bases between them. Measured with immunoSEQ multiplex PCR; TCRdb has only the in-frame clones, and not every one. The sample has 15,000 to 20,000 clones, 60% to 80% seen once. The sequenced material came from gut tissue. This clonotype was sampled from a boy younger than 18 who was a control in a study of pediatric ulcerative colitis. The rearrangement joins TRBV18 to TRBJ1-4; TRBD1 might be the D (6 bases). CDR3 amino acids: CASSPQSGDSGGEKLFF. For the CDR3, the DNA is TGTGCCAGCTCACCACAATCAGGGGACTCTGGCGGTGAAAAACTGTTTTTT.